These 13 T cell receptor beta chains originate from one sample sequenced in a study of tumor-infiltrating lymphocytes in primary liver carcinoma. Starting from 500 ng of total RNA, TCR beta cDNA was produced with a primer in the constant region. Libraries covering TCR beta were generated through three nested multiplex PCR rounds (using a slightly modified ARM-PCR). Forward primers for TRBV1-TRBV30 and a C-beta reverse primer served the first two PCR rounds, at around 9 cycles each. TCRdb ran MiXCR on the multiplex PCR reads and lists one entry per CDR3 protein. The sample has roughly 22,000 distinct CDR3 sequences, about 84% seen once. Investigators took RNA and DNA out together from approximately 22-30 mg of unsorted bulk tissue. Source material: liver tumor tissue from sampling region 2. This sample's subset: tumor region T2, inferior pole. These receptors were taken from a woman younger than 45 with primary liver carcinoma and hepatitis B virus infection.

In regard to this clonotype: Its ends do not fully match the called genes, so a read error is possible. This chain connects TRBV29-1 to TRBJ1-2, with D hard to call. Germline loops: CDR1 SQVTM, CDR2 ANQGSEA. This CDR3 has 11 amino acids. DNA of the CDR3: TGCAGTGTTGGAGATCAGGCCAGCTACACCTTC. Translating gives CSVGDQASYTF.

J is TRBJ1-1 and V is TRBV5-1; D not certain. Between the trimmed V and J ends, which lost 6 bases and 4 bases, there was a span of 16 bases. This CDR3 has 14 residues. The germline gives CDR1 SGHRS, CDR2 YFSETQ. The DNA of the CDR3 is TGCGCCAGCACCTCGGACCGTTGGAGCACTGAAGCTTTCTTT. Translation gives CASTSDRWSTEAFF.

Of note for this clonotype: At one of its ends the junction is not consistent with the germline gene, which may arise from a read error. The rearrangement links TRBV5-4 to TRBJ1-2; D gene uncertain. The CDR3 consists of 13 residues. Germline assignment: CDR1 SGHNT and CDR2 YYREEE (reference sequence). CDR3 nucleotides: TGTGCTAGCAGCCCATTCCAAAACTATGGCTACACCTTC. This gives the protein CASSPFQNYGYTF.

This sequence joins TRBV5-4 and TRBJ1-2; no clear D. In germline, CDR1 is SGHNT, CDR2 YYREEE (reference sequence). With 3 bases removed from V and 5 bases from J, the gap between germline ends came to 11 bases. The CDR3 sequence is 13 residues long. CDR3 in amino acids: CASSSLHDYGYTF. CDR3 nucleotides: TGTGCCAGCAGCTCATTACACGATTATGGCTACACCTTC. Full variable domain (missing parts from reference TRBV5-4 and TRBJ1-2): ETGVTQSPTHLIKTRGQQVTLRCSSQSGHNTVSWYQQALGQGPQFIFQYYREEENGRGNFPPRFSGLQFPNYSSELNVNALELDDSALYLCASSSLHDYGYTFGSGTRLTVV.

Worth noting for this clonotype: One junction end does not reproduce the germline sequence, and a read error may be involved. The rearrangement joins TRBV10-3 to TRBJ2-1, with 10 bases identical to TRBD2. The V gene's germline CDR1 is ENHRY and CDR2 SYGVKD. This CDR3 is 17 amino acids long. The CDR3 DNA reads TGTACCATCAAGGTGGGCGCTAGCGGGAGAAGTCTCGATGAGCAGTTCTTC. Translating gives CTIKVGASGRSLDEQFF.

For this clonotype: The CDR3 does not close with the conserved phenylalanine or tryptophan, likely indicating a read error. The V and J genes are TRBV10-3 and TRBJ2-7; D might be TRBD2 (6 bases). The CDR3 consists of 12 residues. Germline CDR1 ENHRY, CDR2 SYGVKD. CDR3 nucleotides: TGTGCCATCGGTGAAACGGACTACGATCAGTACTTA. Its translation: CAIGETDYDQYL.

Note on this clonotype: A read error is likely, as this CDR3 ends without the conserved phenylalanine or tryptophan. The limits of the CDR3 on the DNA are not certain, so only TCRdb's listed CDR3 is given. This chain uses TRBV4-3 with TRBJ2-3; the listed D gene, TRBD1, was not tested against the DNA. The CDR3 adds up to 18 amino acids, both ends counted. Germline V CDR1 and CDR2: LGHNA, YSLEER. CDR3 sequence: CASSQSVWLCDPDDTLYL.

Remarks on this clonotype: An end of the junction does not agree with germline; a read error may underlie this. The chain couples TRBV9 to TRBJ2-1, with D hard to call. The length of the CDR3 is 12 residues. Germline V CDR1 and CDR2: SGDLS, YYNGEE. The CDR3 is CASSVLGNERFF. Here the CDR3 DNA reads TGTGCCAGCAGCGTACTCGGAAATGAGCGGTTCTTC.

Of note for this clonotype: One end of the junction fails to match germline, which may point to a read error. The chain joins TRBV6-5 to TRBJ2-7, with no clear D. The germline V gene encodes CDR1 MNHEY and CDR2 SVGAGI. The CDR3 has 15 amino acids. The CDR3: CASSYKESISYEQYF. CDR3 coding DNA: TGTGCCAGCAGCTACAAGGAGAGCATCTCCTACGAGCAATACTTC.

At least ten counts were recorded for this clonotype. The chain carries TRBV5-6 and TRBJ1-3; no clear D. Germline CDR1 SGHDT, CDR2 YYEEEE. V was trimmed by 2 bases and J by 2 bases, leaving 5 bases between them. The CDR3 spans 13 residues. The CDR3 DNA reads TGTGCCAGCAGCTTCGTCCCTGGAAACACCATATATTTT. Translating gives CASSFVPGNTIYF.

On this clonotype: This is likely a read error, given that the CDR3 carries no conserved phenylalanine or tryptophan at its end. Here the CDR3 reads CASSLVTASYEQYL. The DNA of the CDR3 is TGTGCCAGCAGTTTAGTGACGGCCTCCTACGAGCAGTACTTG. The V call is TRBV11-1, the J call TRBJ2-7, with unresolved D. The CDR3 contains 14 residues. The germline V gene encodes CDR1 SGHAT and CDR2 FQDESV (reference sequence).

Comment on this clonotype: Germline is not matched at one junction end, which may reflect a read error. V gene TRBV11-2 combines with J gene TRBJ2-5; D remains unclear. The CDR3 runs to 12 residues. Germline-derived CDR1 and CDR2 are SGHAT and FQNNGV. CDR3 region: CASSLGLEIQYF. As DNA, the CDR3 is TGTGCAAGCAGCTTAGGGTTAGAGATCCAATACTTC.

Of note for this clonotype: One end of the junction varies from germline; a read error may be responsible. The V call is TRBV9, the J call TRBJ2-6; D assignment may be TRBD1 or TRBD2 (5 bases each). Looked up from germline, CDR1 is SGDLS and CDR2 is YYNGEE. CDR3 size: 14 residues. The CDR3 region has the DNA TGTGCCAGCAGCGTCTTGAATGGGACCAACGTCCTGGCTTTC. It specifies CASSVLNGTNVLAF.